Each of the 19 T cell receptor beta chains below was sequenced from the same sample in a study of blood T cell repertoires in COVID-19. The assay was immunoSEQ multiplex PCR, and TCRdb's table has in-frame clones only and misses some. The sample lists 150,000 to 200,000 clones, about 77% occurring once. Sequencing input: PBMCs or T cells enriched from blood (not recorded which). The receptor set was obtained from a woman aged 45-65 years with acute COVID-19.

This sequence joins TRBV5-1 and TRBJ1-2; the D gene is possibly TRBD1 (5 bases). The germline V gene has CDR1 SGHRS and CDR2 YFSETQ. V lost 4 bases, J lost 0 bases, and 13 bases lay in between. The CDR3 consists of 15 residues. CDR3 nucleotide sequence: TGCGCCAGCAGCCGGGGCGGGGAATCTAACTATGGCTACACCTTC. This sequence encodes CASSRGGESNYGYTF. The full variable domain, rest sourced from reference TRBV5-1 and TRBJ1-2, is KAGVTQTPRYLIKTRGQQVTLSCSPISGHRSVSWYQQTPGQGLQFLFEYFSETQRNKGNFPGRFSGRQFSNSRSEMNVSTLELGDSALYLCASSRGGESNYGYTFGSGTRLTVV.

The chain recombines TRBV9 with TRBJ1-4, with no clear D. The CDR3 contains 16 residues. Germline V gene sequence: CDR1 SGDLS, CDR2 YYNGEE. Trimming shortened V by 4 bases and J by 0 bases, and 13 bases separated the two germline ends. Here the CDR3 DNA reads TGTGCCAGCAGCTTCTTGAGGACTGCAACTAATGAAAAACTGTTTTTT. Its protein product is CASSFLRTATNEKLFF.

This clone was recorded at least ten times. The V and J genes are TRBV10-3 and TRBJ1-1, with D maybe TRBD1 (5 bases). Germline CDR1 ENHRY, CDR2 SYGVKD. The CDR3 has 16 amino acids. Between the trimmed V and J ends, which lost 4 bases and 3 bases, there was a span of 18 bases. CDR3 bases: TGTGCCATCAGTGCAAGGGATGGCAGGGAGGACACTGAAGCTTTCTTT. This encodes CAISARDGREDTEAFF.

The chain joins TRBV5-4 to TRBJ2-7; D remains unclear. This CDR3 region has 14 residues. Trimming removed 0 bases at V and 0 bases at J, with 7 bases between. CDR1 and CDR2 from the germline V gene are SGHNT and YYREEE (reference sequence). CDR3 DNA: TGTGCCAGCAGCTTGGATAGGAGCTCCTACGAGCAGTACGTC. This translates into CASSLDRSSYEQYV.

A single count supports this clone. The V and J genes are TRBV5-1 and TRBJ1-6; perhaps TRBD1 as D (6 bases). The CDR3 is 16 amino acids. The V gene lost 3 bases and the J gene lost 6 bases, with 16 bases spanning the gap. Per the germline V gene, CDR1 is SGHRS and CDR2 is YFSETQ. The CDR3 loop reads CASSSSGTMINSPLHF. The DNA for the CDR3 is TGCGCCAGCAGCTCCTCCGGGACAATGATTAATTCACCCCTCCACTTT.

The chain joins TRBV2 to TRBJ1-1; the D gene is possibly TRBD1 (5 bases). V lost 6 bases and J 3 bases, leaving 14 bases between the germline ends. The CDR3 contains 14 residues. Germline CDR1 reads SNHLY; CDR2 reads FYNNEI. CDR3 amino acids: CASSDKSRDTEAFF. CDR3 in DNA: TGTGCCAGCAGCGATAAAAGCAGGGACACTGAAGCTTTCTTT.

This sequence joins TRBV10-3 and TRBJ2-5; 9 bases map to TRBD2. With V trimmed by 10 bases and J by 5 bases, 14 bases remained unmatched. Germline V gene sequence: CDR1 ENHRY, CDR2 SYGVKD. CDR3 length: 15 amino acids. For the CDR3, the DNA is TGTGCCACCAAGGGCACGTTAGCGGGGGACGAGACCCAGTACTTC. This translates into CATKGTLAGDETQYF.

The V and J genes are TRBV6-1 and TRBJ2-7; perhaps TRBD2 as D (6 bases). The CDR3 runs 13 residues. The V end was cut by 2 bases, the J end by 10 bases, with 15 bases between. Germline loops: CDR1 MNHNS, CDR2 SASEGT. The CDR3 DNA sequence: TGTGCCAGCAGTGAACGGGAGAGAGGGAGACAGTACGTC. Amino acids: CASSERERGRQYV.

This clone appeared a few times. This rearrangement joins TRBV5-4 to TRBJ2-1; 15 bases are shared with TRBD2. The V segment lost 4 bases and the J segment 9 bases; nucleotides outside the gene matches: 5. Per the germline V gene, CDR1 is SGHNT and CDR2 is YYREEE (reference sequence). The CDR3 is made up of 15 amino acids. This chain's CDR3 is CASSAGTSGGTEQFF. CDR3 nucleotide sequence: TGTGCCAGCAGCGCCGGGACTAGCGGGGGGACTGAGCAGTTCTTC.

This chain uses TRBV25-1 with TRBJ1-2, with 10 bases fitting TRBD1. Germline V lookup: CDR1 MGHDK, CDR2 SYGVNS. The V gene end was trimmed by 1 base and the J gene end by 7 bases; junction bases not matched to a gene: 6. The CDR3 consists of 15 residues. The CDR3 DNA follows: TGTGCCAGCAGTGAATCGACGACAGGGGGCAGTGGCTACACCTTC. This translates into CASSESTTGGSGYTF.

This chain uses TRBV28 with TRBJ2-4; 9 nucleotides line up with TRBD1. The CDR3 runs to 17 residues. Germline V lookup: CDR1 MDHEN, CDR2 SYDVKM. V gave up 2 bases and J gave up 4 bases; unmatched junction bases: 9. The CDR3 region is CASSLILRGTGKNIQYF. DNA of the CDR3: TGTGCCAGCAGTTTAATTCTTAGAGGGACAGGGAAAAACATTCAGTACTTC.

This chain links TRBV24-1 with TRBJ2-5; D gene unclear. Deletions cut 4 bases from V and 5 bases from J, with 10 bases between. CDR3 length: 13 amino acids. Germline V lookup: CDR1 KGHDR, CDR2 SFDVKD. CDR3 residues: CATSDGGAETQYF. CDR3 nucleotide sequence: TGTGCCACCAGTGACGGCGGAGCGGAGACCCAGTACTTC.

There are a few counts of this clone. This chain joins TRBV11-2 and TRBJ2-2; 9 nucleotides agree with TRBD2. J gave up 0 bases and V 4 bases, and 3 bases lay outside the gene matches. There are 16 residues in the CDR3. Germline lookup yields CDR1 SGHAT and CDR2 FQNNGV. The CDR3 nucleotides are TGTGCCAGCAGCTCTCTAGCGGGACCGAACACCGGGGAGCTGTTTTTT. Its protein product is CASSSLAGPNTGELFF.

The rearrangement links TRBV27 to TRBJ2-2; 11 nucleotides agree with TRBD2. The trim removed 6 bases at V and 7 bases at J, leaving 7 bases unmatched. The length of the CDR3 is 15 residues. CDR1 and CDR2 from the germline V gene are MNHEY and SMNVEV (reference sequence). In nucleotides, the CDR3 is TGTGCCAGCAGGGTTAGCGGGGGGGCCGGCGGGGAGCTGTTTTTT. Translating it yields CASRVSGGAGGELFF.

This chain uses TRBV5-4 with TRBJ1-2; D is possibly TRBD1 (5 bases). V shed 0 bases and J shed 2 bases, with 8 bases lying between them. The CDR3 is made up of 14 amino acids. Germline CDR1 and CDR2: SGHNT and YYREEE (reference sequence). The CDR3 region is CASSLDRFNYGYTF. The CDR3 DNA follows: TGTGCCAGCAGCTTGGACAGGTTCAACTATGGCTACACCTTC. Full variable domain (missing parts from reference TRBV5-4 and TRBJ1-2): ETGVTQSPTHLIKTRGQQVTLRCSSQSGHNTVSWYQQALGQGPQFIFQYYREEENGRGNFPPRFSGLQFPNYSSELNVNALELDDSALYLCASSLDRFNYGYTFGSGTRLTVV.

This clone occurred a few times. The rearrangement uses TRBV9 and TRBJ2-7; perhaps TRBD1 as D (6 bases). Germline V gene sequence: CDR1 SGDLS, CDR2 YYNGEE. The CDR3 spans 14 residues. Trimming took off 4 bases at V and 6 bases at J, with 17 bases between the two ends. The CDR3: CASSPGQGTREQYV. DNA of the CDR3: TGTGCCAGCAGCCCCGGTCAGGGGACGCGCGAGCAGTACGTC.

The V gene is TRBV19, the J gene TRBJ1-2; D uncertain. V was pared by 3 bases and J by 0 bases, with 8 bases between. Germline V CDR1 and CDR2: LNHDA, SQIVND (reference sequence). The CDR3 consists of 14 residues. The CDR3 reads CASSMSDSNYGYTF. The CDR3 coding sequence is TGTGCCAGTAGTATGTCCGACTCTAACTATGGCTACACCTTC.

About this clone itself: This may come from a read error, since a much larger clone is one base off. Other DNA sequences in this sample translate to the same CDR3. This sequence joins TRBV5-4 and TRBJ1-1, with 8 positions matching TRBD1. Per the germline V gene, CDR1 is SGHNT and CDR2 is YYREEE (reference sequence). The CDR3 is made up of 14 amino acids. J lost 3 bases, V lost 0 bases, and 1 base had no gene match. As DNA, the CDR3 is TGTGCCAGCAGCTTGGACAGGGGGGACACTGAAGCTTTCTTT. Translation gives CASSLDRGDTEAFF.

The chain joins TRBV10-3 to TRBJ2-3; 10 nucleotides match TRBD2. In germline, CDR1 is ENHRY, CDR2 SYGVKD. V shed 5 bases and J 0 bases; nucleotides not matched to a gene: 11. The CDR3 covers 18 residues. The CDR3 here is CAISPTLNSGGSTDTQYF. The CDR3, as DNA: TGTGCCATCAGTCCGACCCTAAATAGCGGGGGGAGCACAGATACGCAGTATTTT.